This TCR beta chain originates from a study of response to subunit inactivated influenza vaccine. Study-wide points: The authors suggested that few new T cells are recruited per seasonal influenza vaccination.

This clonotype was recorded only once. Its antigen is currently unknown. MiXCR was run by TCRdb on the RT-PCR reads, yielding one entry per CDR3 protein. This sample has roughly 160,000 distinct CDR3 sequences, with 11% found just once. CDR3 size: 14 residues. V gave up 4 bases and J gave up 3 bases; unmatched junction bases: 6. Germline V lookup: CDR1 MNHEY, CDR2 SMNVEV (reference sequence). This sequence joins TRBV27 and TRBJ2-7; 7 nucleotides agree with TRBD1. This sequence originates from a man aged 50-59 years who received an inactivated influenza vaccine. The source was non-naive T cells sorted from PBMCs, collected about 40 days after vaccination. CDR3: CASSSLTGDYEQYF. The DNA for the CDR3 is TGTGCCAGCAGTTCGCTCACAGGGGACTACGAGCAGTACTTC.